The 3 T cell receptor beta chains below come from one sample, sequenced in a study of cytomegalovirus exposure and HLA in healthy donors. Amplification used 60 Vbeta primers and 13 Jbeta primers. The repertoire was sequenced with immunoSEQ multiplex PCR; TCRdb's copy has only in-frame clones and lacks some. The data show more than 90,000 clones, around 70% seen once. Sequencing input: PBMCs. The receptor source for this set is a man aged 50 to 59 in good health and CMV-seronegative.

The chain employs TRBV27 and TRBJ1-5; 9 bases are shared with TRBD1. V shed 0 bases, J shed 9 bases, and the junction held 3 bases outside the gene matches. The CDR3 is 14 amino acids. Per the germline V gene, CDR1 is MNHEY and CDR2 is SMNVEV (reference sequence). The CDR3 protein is CASSLSATGGPQHF. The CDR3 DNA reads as TGTGCCAGCAGTTTATCCGCGACAGGGGGGCCCCAGCATTTT.

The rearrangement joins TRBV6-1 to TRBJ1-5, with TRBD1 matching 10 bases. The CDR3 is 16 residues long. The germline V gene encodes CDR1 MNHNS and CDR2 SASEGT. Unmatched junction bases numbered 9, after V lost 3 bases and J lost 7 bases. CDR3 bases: TGTGCCAGCAGTGACGCCGGGACAGGGGAAGGACAGCCCCAGCATTTT. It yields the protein CASSDAGTGEGQPQHF.

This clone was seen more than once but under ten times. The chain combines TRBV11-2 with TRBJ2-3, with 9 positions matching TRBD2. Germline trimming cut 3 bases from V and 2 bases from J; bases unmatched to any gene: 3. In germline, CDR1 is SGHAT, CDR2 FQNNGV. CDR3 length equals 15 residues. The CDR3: CASSFRGRATDTQYF. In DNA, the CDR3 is TGTGCCAGCAGCTTTCGCGGGAGGGCCACAGATACGCAGTATTTT. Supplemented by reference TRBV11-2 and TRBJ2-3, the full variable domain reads EAGVAQSPRYKIIEKRQSVAFWCNPISGHATLYWYQQILGQGPKLLIQFQNNGVVDDSQLPKDRFSAERLKGVDSTLKIQPAKLEDSAVYLCASSFRGRATDTQYFGPGTRLTVL.